The clone carrying this TCR beta chain was detected ten times or more. The antigen remains undetermined. This sample was taken from a study of T-cell reconstitution after alpha-beta-depleted transplantation in children. Study results and caveats: Some patients' high day-60 TCRbeta diversity was attributed to recipient cells surviving conditioning. The main origin of T-cell counts and diversity one year after transplant was newly produced T cells.

As it was prepared, the TCRbeta library received unique molecular identifiers. TCRdb analysed the PCR reads with MiXCR anew, one entry per CDR3 protein. The sample consists of hundreds of thousands of distinct CDR3 sequences, roughly 13% of them appearing once. The CDR3 has 15 residues. V was pared by 4 bases and J by 0 bases, with 11 bases between. Germline-derived CDR1 and CDR2 are SGHRS and YFSETQ. Sample: PBMCs, taken before TCRalphabeta/CD19-depleted stem cell transplant. V is TRBV5-1 and J is TRBJ2-1; no clear D gene. This receptor was obtained from a girl aged 2 to 10 with congenital amegakaryocytic thrombocytopenia, due to receive a stem cell transplant. CDR3 amino acids: CASSIGRASYNEQFF. The CDR3 DNA is TGCGCCAGCAGCATCGGACGGGCCTCCTACAATGAGCAGTTCTTC.